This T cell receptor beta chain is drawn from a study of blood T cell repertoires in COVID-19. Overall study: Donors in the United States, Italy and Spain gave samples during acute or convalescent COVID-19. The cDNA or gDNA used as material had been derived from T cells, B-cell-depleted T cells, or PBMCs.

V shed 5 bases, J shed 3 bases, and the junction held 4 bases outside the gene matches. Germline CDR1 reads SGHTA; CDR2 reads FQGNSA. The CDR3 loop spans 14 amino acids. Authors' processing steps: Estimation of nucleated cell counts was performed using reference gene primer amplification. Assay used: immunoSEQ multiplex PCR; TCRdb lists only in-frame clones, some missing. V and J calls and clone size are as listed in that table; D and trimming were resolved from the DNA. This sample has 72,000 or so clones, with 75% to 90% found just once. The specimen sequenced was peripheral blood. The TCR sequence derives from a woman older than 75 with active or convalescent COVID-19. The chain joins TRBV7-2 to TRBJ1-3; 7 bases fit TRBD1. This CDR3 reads CASSPGTVGNTIYF. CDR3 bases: TGTGCCAGCAGCCCAGGGACAGTTGGAAACACCATATATTTT.